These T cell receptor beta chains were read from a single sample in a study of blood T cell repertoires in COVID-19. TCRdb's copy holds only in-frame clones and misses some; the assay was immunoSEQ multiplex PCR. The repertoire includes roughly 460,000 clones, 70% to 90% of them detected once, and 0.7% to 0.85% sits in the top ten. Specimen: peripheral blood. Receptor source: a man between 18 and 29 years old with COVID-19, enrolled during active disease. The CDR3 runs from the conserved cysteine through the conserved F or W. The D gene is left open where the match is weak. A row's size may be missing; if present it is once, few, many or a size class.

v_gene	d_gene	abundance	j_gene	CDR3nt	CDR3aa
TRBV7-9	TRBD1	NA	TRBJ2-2	TGTGCCAGCAGCTGGGGACAGGGGAACACCGGGGAGCTGTTTTTT	CASSWGQGNTGELFF
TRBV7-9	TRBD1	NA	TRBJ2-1	TGTGCCAGCAGCTTAGTCGACAGGGATGATGAGCAGTTCTTC	CASSLVDRDDEQFF
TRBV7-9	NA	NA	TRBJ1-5	TGTGCCAGCGGTGCGGGGGCAAATAGCAATCAGCCCCAGCATTTT	CASGAGANSNQPQHF
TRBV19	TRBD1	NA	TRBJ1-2	TGTGCCAGTACGGGGCCAGGGGGCATCGATGGCTACACCTTC	CASTGPGGIDGYTF
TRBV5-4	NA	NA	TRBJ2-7	TGTGCCAGCAGCTTGGACAGCTATTCCTACGAGCAGTACTTC	CASSLDSYSYEQYF
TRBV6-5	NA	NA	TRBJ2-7	TGTGCCAGCAGGGAGCGCGCGGTGACCTACGAGCAGTACTTC	CASRERAVTYEQYF
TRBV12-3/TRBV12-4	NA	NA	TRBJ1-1	TGTGCCAGCAGTTACGACAGGAACACTGAAGCTTTCTTT	CASSYDRNTEAFF
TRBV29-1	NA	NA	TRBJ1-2	TGCAGCGTTGTATCCGGGTCAGCTAGCGGCTACACCTTC	CSVVSGSASGYTF
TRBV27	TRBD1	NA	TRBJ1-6	TGTGCCAGCAGTCGACAGGGAAACAATTCACCCCTCCACTTT	CASSRQGNNSPLHF
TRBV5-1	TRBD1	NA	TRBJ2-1	TGCGCCAGCAGCTTGGTCCCACCGTCGACAGGGTATGATGAGCAGTTCTTC	CASSLVPPSTGYDEQFF
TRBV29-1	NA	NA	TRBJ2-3	TGCAGCGCTCCAGGGGCAGATACGCAGTATTTT	CSAPGADTQYF
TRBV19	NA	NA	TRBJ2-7	TGTGCCAGTAGCAGCGCGGGGAGCCTCTCCGAGCAGTACTTC	CASSSAGSLSEQYF
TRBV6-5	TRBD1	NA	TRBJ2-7	TGTGCCAGCAGTTACTTTGGGACAGGGGCCAGCTACGAGCAGTACTTC	CASSYFGTGASYEQYF
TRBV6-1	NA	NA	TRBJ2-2	TGTGCCAGCAGTGACGCGCGCGTCGGGGGCACCGGGGAGCTGTTTTTT	CASSDARVGGTGELFF
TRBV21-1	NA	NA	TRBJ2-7	TGTGCCAGCAGCAAAAGCCGGACTCCCTACGAGCAGTACTTC	CASSKSRTPYEQYF
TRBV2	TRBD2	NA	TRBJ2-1	TGTGCCAGCACAAGACTAGCGGGTACTGAAGAGCAGTTCTTC	CASTRLAGTEEQFF
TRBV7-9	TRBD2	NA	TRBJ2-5	TGTGCCAGCAGCCTTTCTACTAGCGGGAGGTCTGGGACCCAGTACTTC	CASSLSTSGRSGTQYF
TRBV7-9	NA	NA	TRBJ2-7	TGTGCCAGCAGCCCCCGTCGGCTAGCGTACGAGCAGTACTTC	CASSPRRLAYEQYF
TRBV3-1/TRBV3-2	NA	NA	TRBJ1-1	TGTGCCAGCAGCCCAGGGGAGATTTACACTGAAGCTTTCTTT	CASSPGEIYTEAFF
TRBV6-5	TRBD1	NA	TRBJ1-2	TGTGCCAGCAGGTGGGACAGGGAAGGCTACACCTTC	CASRWDREGYTF
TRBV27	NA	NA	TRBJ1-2	TGTGCCAGCAGTTTATCTGCAGGGGACCTCTACTATGGCTACACCTTC	CASSLSAGDLYYGYTF
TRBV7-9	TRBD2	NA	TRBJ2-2	TGTGCCAGCAGCTCAAGGACTAGCGGGGGTCCAAGGTTTGCCGGGGAGCTGTTTTTT	CASSSRTSGGPRFAGELFF
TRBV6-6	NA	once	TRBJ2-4	TGTGCCAGCAGTTCAATGTGGAGCATTCAGTACTTC	CASSSMWSIQYF
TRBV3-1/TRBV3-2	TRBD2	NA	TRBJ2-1	TGTGCCAGCAGCCCGTTCGGGGGGGGCCTCAATGAGCAGTTCTTC	CASSPFGGGLNEQFF
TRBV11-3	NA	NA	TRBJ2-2	TGTGCCAGCAGTCGAAGGGCTGGCGGGACTCACACCGGGGAGCTGTTTTTT	CASSRRAGGTHTGELFF
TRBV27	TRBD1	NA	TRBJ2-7	TGTGCCAGCGCCGAAATGGACAGGGTAAGCTACGAGCAGTACTTC	CASAEMDRVSYEQYF
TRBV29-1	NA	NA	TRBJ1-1	TGCAGCGTTGAACCGGGTTTCGTGGGCACTGAAGCTTTCTTT	CSVEPGFVGTEAFF
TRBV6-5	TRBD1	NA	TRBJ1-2	TGTGCCAGTAGGACAGGGGGGGTGGACTATGGCTACACCTTC	CASRTGGVDYGYTF
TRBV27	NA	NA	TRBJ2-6	TGTGCCAGCCGAGGGCTTGGGGCCAACGTCCTGACTTTC	CASRGLGANVLTF
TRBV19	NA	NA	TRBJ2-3	TGTGCCAGTAGTATACGGGGAGCAGATACGCAGTATTTT	CASSIRGADTQYF
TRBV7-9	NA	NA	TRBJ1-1	TGTGCCAGCAGCCAACGGACAGTGTCGAACACTGAAGCTTTCTTT	CASSQRTVSNTEAFF
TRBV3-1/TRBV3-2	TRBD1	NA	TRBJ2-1	TGTGCCAGCAGCCAAGATAGGGGGCGCGAGCAGTTCTTC	CASSQDRGREQFF
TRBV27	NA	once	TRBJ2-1	TGTGCCAGCAGTTTAGGCAGGGGAGCATCTGAGCAGTTCTTC	CASSLGRGASEQFF
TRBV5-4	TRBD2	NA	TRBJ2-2	TGTGCCAGCAGCCCCCTTGCGGGGGGGCAGACCGGGGAGCTGTTTTTT	CASSPLAGGQTGELFF
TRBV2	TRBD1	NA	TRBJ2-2	TGTGCCAGCAGGCGACAGGGGGTAACCGGGGAGCTGTTTTTT	CASRRQGVTGELFF
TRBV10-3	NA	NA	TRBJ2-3	TGTGCCATCAGTGACAGTGTGAGAGGAGGCACAGATACGCAGTATTTT	CAISDSVRGGTDTQYF
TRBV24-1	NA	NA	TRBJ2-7	TGTGCCACCAGTGATTCAGGAGGTCTCCGCGAGCAGTACTTC	CATSDSGGLREQYF
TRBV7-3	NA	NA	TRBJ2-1	TGTGCCAGCAGCTCAGGGGGGGAGCAGTTCTTC	CASSSGGEQFF
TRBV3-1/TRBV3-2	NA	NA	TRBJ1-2	TGTGCCAGCAGCCAAGTGAAGGACTCCACTTCATATGGCTACACCTTC	CASSQVKDSTSYGYTF
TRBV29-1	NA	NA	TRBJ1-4	TGCAGCGCGACGACTGAACAGGGAAATGAAAAACTGTTTTTT	CSATTEQGNEKLFF
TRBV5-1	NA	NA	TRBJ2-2	TGCGCCAGCAGCTTGGGCAGGGGGAACACCGGGGAGCTGTTTTTT	CASSLGRGNTGELFF
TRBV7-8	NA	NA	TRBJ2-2	TGTGCCACTAGTCTAGCGAGGAACACCGGGGAGCTGTTTTTT	CATSLARNTGELFF
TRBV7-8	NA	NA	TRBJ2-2	TGTGCCAGCAGCCCGCAGGACACCGGGGAGCTGTTTTTT	CASSPQDTGELFF
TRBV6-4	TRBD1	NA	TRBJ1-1	TGTGCCAGCAGGCGGACAGGCCTGAACACTGAAGCTTTCTTT	CASRRTGLNTEAFF
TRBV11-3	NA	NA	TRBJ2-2	TGTGCCAGCAGCTTAGGGGACTACACCGGGGAGCTGTTTTTT	CASSLGDYTGELFF
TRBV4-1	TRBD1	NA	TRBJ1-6	TGCGCCAGCAGCCAAGATGAGACAGGGAATTCACCCCTCCACTTT	CASSQDETGNSPLHF
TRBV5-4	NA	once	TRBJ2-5	TGTGCCAGCAGCATGACAGGCGCGGAGACCCAGTACTTC	CASSMTGAETQYF
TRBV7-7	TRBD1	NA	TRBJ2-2	TGTGCCAGCAGCCCCGCGGGACAGGGAACCGGGGAGCTGTTTTTT	CASSPAGQGTGELFF
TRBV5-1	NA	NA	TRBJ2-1	TGCGCCAGCAGCTTGTTAGCGTCCTACAATGAGCAGTTCTTC	CASSLLASYNEQFF
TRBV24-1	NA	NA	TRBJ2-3	TGTGCCACCAGTGATTTGTATTTGGATACGCAGTATTTT	CATSDLYLDTQYF
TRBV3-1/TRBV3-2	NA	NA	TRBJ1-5	TGTGCCAGCAGCCAAGGGAAGGGGTTCCAGCCCCAGCATTTT	CASSQGKGFQPQHF
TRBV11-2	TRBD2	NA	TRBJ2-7	TGTGCCAGCAGCTTCACGACCGGCGGGGGATTTTCCTACGAGCAGTACTTC	CASSFTTGGGFSYEQYF
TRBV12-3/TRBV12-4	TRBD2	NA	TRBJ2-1	TGTGCCAGCAGGGCTGGGGGGGGCAATGAGCAGTTCTTC	CASRAGGGNEQFF
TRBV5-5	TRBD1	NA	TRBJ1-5	TGTGCCAGCAGCCGGGGACAGGGACTACAGCCCCAGCATTTT	CASSRGQGLQPQHF
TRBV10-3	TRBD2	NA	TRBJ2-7	TGTGCCGTCGCAACGCGGACTAGCGGGGGGCAGGAGCAGTACTTC	CAVATRTSGGQEQYF